These 24 T cell receptor beta chains came from one sample sequenced in a study of blood T cell repertoires in COVID-19. The repertoire was sequenced with immunoSEQ multiplex PCR; TCRdb's copy has only in-frame clones and lacks some. The table shows roughly 150,000 clones, with about 84% occurring only once. Sequencing input: PBMCs or T cells enriched from blood (not recorded which). These receptor sequences come from a woman aged 40 to 50 with acute COVID-19.

The V call is TRBV3-1 (or the pseudogene TRBV3-2), the J call TRBJ2-7, with TRBD2 identical over 7 bases. J gave up 7 bases and V 1 base, and 7 bases lay outside the gene matches. The CDR3 covers 14 residues. The germline CDR1 and CDR2 sequences are LGHDT and YNNKEL (reference sequence). CDR3 protein: CASSQARGGGEQYF. In nucleotides, the CDR3 is TGTGCCAGCAGCCAAGCTCGCGGCGGGGGAGAGCAGTACTTC.

The rearrangement joins TRBV23-1 to TRBJ2-7; 11 nucleotides align to TRBD2. TRBV23-1 is an open reading frame, and its role is uncertain. V shed 3 bases, J shed 3 bases, and the junction held 4 bases outside the gene matches. CDR3 length: 15 amino acids. CDR3 nucleotide sequence: TGCGCCAGCAGTCATCCTAGCGGGAGGCGCTACGAGCAGTACTTC. It encodes CASSHPSGRRYEQYF.

The chain joins TRBV2 to TRBJ1-1, with TRBD1 as a possible D gene (5 bases). The V end lost 6 bases, the J end lost 8 bases, and 13 bases lay between the germline ends. The CDR3 totals 12 residues. Germline CDR1 reads SNHLY; CDR2 reads FYNNEI. The CDR3 loop reads CASRGGAGEAFF. The DNA of the CDR3 is TGTGCCAGCAGAGGCGGGGCGGGGGAAGCTTTCTTT.

The CDR3 region is CASSPRQGAGEKLFF. CDR3 DNA sequence: TGCGCCAGCAGCCCAAGACAGGGGGCCGGTGAAAAACTGTTTTTT. V and J are TRBV4-1 and TRBJ1-4, with 10 bases fitting TRBD1. V gave up 4 bases and J gave up 7 bases; unmatched junction bases: 6. Germline CDR1 and CDR2: MGHRA and YSYEKL. The CDR3 spans 15 residues.

The genes are TRBV7-9 and TRBJ1-1; D is perhaps TRBD1 (5 bases). CDR1 and CDR2 from the germline V gene are SEHNR and FQNEAQ (reference sequence). The V end was cut by 5 bases, the J end by 4 bases, with 11 bases between. The CDR3 has 13 amino acids. CDR3 region: CASSRGSGTEAFF. CDR3 DNA sequence: TGTGCCAGCAGCCGGGGGTCGGGCACTGAAGCTTTCTTT.

This chain links TRBV5-4 with TRBJ2-1, with 7 positions matching TRBD1. Germline CDR1 and CDR2: SGHNT and YYREEE (reference sequence). Unmatched junction bases numbered 0, after V lost 3 bases and J lost 3 bases. CDR3 size: 13 residues. The CDR3 loop reads CASSWTGYNEQFF. The CDR3 coding sequence is TGTGCCAGCAGCTGGACAGGCTACAATGAGCAGTTCTTC.

This sequence joins TRBV28 and TRBJ1-5, with 7 bases lining up with TRBD1. J lost 0 bases, V lost 9 bases, and 5 bases had no gene match. This CDR3 has 14 residues. Germline CDR1 is MDHEN and CDR2 is SYDVKM. The chain's CDR3 is CASSTGFSNQPQHF. The CDR3 DNA is TGTGCCAGTTCGACAGGGTTTAGCAATCAGCCCCAGCATTTT.

The chain uses TRBV5-1 and TRBJ1-6; tentatively, D is TRBD1 (5 bases). Looked up from germline, CDR1 is SGHRS and CDR2 is YFSETQ. Trimming took 0 bases from V and 6 from J, leaving 10 bases between them. CDR3 length: 15 amino acids. CDR3 sequence (DNA): TGCGCCAGCAGCTTGGTTGCAGGGCTTAATTCACCCCTCCACTTT. Translated: CASSLVAGLNSPLHF.

The chain joins TRBV5-1 to TRBJ1-3; no clear D gene. V was pared by 1 base and J by 0 bases, with 8 bases between. The V gene's germline CDR1 is SGHRS and CDR2 YFSETQ. The CDR3 has 15 residues. The CDR3 DNA is TGCGCCAGCAGCTTGACGGGGAACTCTGGAAACACCATATATTTT. This encodes CASSLTGNSGNTIYF.

The gene calls are TRBV11-2 and TRBJ2-2; tentatively, D is TRBD2 (5 bases). The V end was cut by 1 base, the J end by 9 bases, with 12 bases between. In germline, CDR1 is SGHAT, CDR2 FQNNGV. This CDR3 spans 14 amino acids. CDR3 DNA: TGTGCCAGCAGCTTAGGGTCCCCGGGGAGGGAGCTGTTTTTT. It yields the protein CASSLGSPGRELFF.

The CDR3, as DNA: TGTGCCAGCAGCTTGGGAGGACTAGCGGGAGCCTTAGATACGCAGTATTTT. This sequence encodes CASSLGGLAGALDTQYF. This chain connects TRBV5-6 to TRBJ2-3, with 13 bases aligning to TRBD2. V lost 0 bases, J lost 5 bases, and 6 bases stayed unmatched. Germline V gene data show CDR1 as SGHDT and CDR2 as YYEEEE. The CDR3 covers 17 residues.

V is TRBV5-8 and J is TRBJ2-5, with D perhaps TRBD2 (6 bases). Per the germline V gene, CDR1 is SGHTS and CDR2 is YDEGEE. V dropped 4 bases and J dropped 5 bases, with 12 bases sitting between them. This CDR3 has 13 amino acids. CDR3 loop: CASSRAGGETQYF. The CDR3 bases are TGTGCCAGCAGCAGAGCGGGTGGGGAGACCCAGTACTTC.

V is TRBV18 and J is TRBJ1-6; no clear D gene. Deletions cut 2 bases from V and 6 bases from J, with 11 bases between. The CDR3 contains 15 residues. Germline lookup yields CDR1 KGHSH and CDR2 LQKENI. The CDR3 bases are TGTGCCAGCTCACCAGGGCAGAGTGGTAATTCACCCCTCCACTTT. Amino acids: CASSPGQSGNSPLHF.

The CDR3 DNA reads TGTGCCAGCAGCTTAGCTTCGGGACTAGCGGATACCTACGAGCAGTACTTC. Translating it yields CASSLASGLADTYEQYF. The chain recombines TRBV11-2 with TRBJ2-7, with TRBD2 identical over 11 bases. CDR3 size: 17 residues. J was trimmed by 2 bases and V by 1 base; bases with no gene match: 7. Germline assignment: CDR1 SGHAT and CDR2 FQNNGV.

This clone was observed a single time. This chain connects TRBV29-1 to TRBJ1-5, with D unresolved. Germline V gives CDR1 SQVTM, CDR2 ANQGSEA. CDR3 length: 13 residues. Between the trimmed V and J ends, which lost 0 bases and 4 bases, there was a span of 7 bases. The CDR3 DNA is TGCAGCGTTGAAGACCCAGTAAATCAGCCCCAGCATTTT. This codes for CSVEDPVNQPQHF.

The chain recombines TRBV4-2 with TRBJ2-7, with a weak D call TRBD2 (6 bases). V was pared by 1 base and J by 3 bases, with 16 bases between. The CDR3 extends over 16 amino acids. The germline CDR1 and CDR2 sequences are LGHNA and YNFKEQ. The CDR3 is CASSQGGSGTFYEQYF. Written as DNA, the CDR3 is TGTGCCAGCAGCCAAGGGGGCTCCGGGACTTTCTACGAGCAGTACTTC.

The chain uses TRBV5-1 and TRBJ2-1; D gene ambiguous. CDR1 is SGHRS, CDR2 YFSETQ, per germline. The CDR3 length is 15 residues. Trimming removed 1 base at V and 0 bases at J, with 8 bases between. The CDR3 is CASSLTVSSYNEQFF. Here the CDR3 DNA reads TGCGCCAGCAGCTTGACAGTCAGCTCCTACAATGAGCAGTTCTTC.

The chain couples TRBV10-3 to TRBJ2-3; TRBD2 aligns across 10 bases. This CDR3 is 15 amino acids long. With 3 bases clipped from V and 4 bases from J, the junction kept 4 bases outside the gene matches. In germline, CDR1 is ENHRY, CDR2 SYGVKD. This chain's CDR3 is CAISDKAGGSDTQYF. The DNA for the CDR3 is TGTGCCATCAGTGACAAAGCGGGAGGGTCAGATACGCAGTATTTT.

This rearrangement joins TRBV19 to TRBJ1-1; weak D call: TRBD1 (5 bases). The CDR3 is 17 residues long. CDR1 is LNHDA, CDR2 SQIVND, per germline (reference sequence). With 7 bases removed from V and 4 bases from J, the gap between germline ends came to 25 bases. The CDR3: CASTGTVGSSGGTEAFF. The CDR3, as DNA: TGTGCCAGTACCGGGACCGTCGGATCCTCCGGGGGCACTGAAGCTTTCTTT.

The J gene is TRBJ1-2, the V gene TRBV30; 8 bases fit TRBD1. CDR3 length equals 13 residues. CDR1 and CDR2 (germline): GTSNPN, SVGIG (reference sequence). The V gene end was trimmed by 3 bases and the J gene end by 6 bases; junction bases not matched to a gene: 6. CDR3 sequence reads: CAWSIQGVHGYTF. As DNA, the CDR3 is TGTGCCTGGAGCATACAGGGGGTACATGGCTACACCTTC.

This clone was observed a few times. This chain uses TRBV2 with TRBJ1-2, with a possible D match to TRBD1 (6 bases). Germline-derived CDR1 and CDR2 are SNHLY and FYNNEI. CDR3 length: 14 residues. Trimming pared 5 bases from V and 2 bases from J, leaving 12 bases between. In DNA form, the CDR3 reads TGTGCCAGCAGTCAACAGGGTGGGAACTATGGCTACACCTTC. This translates into CASSQQGGNYGYTF.

The chain has TRBV11-3 and TRBJ2-7, with 10 bases lining up with TRBD2. J was trimmed by 0 bases and V by 5 bases; bases with no gene match: 16. This CDR3 comprises 19 residues. The germline V gene has CDR1 SGHNT and CDR2 YENEEA. The CDR3 DNA is TGTGCCAGCAGCCTCCCGTGCGGTAGCGGGAGGTTTCCCTCCTACGAGCAGTACGTC. Its translation: CASSLPCGSGRFPSYEQYV.

The chain links TRBV5-1 to TRBJ2-3; 15 nucleotides agree with TRBD2. The J segment lost 4 bases and the V segment lost 1 base, leaving 4 bases of the junction unmatched. Per germline, CDR1 SGHRS and CDR2 YFSETQ. This CDR3 contains 17 residues. CDR3 loop: CASSLLGLAGGADTQYF. Here the CDR3 DNA reads TGCGCCAGCAGCTTGTTAGGACTAGCGGGAGGGGCAGATACGCAGTATTTT.

V gene TRBV14 combines with J gene TRBJ1-1; possibly TRBD1 for D (6 bases). The CDR3 is made up of 15 amino acids. The germline V gene has CDR1 SGHDN and CDR2 FVKESK. The V end was cut by 1 base, the J end by 1 base, with 10 bases between. CDR3 sequence (DNA): TGTGCCAGCAGCCAAGGGGGGCAGGGGAACACTGAAGCTTTCTTT. It specifies CASSQGGQGNTEAFF.